This record concerns one T cell receptor beta chain sequence. Germline values: CDR1 SEHNR, CDR2 FQNEAQ (reference sequence). This CDR3 comprises 15 residues. V lost 1 base to trimming and J lost 5 bases, with 11 bases between them. The data belong to a study of T cell changes during pregnancy in multiple sclerosis. The repertoire was sequenced with immunoSEQ multiplex PCR; TCRdb's copy has only in-frame clones and lacks some. Seen here are around 72,000 clones, under 95% observed once, and the top ten hold approximately 0.41%. The sample in question was CD4+ T cells from peripheral blood mononuclear cells, obtained before pregnancy. This clonotype originated in a female donor with multiple sclerosis, enrolled in a pregnancy study. This rearrangement joins TRBV7-9 to TRBJ1-4, with D tentatively TRBD1 (5 bases). The CDR3 reads CASSLVFGGNEKLFF. The CDR3 region has the DNA TGTGCCAGCAGCTTAGTATTCGGGGGAAATGAAAAACTGTTTTTT.